The 25 T cell receptor beta chains below come from one sample, sequenced in a study of beta chain features in type 1 diabetes. Expressed TCRB transcripts were sequenced because the entire RNA isolate underwent reverse transcription. Profiling relied on immunoSEQ multiplex PCR, and the TCRdb table lists in-frame clones only, not all of them. Seen here are roughly 300,000 clones, approximately 14% observed once, and the top ten hold 6.7%. Sequenced material: central memory CD4+ T cells from blood. These receptor sequences come from a man under 40 in good health.

This clone was seen a few times. The chain has TRBV5-1 and TRBJ2-3; TRBD1 or TRBD2 may be the D gene (5 bases each). Trimming pared 5 bases from V and 6 bases from J, leaving 10 bases between. The length of the CDR3 is 12 residues. Germline V gives CDR1 SGHRS, CDR2 YFSETQ. DNA for the CDR3: TGCGCCAGCAGAATGGGGGAGGATACGCAGTATTTT. Translation gives CASRMGEDTQYF. Combining the CDR3 with reference TRBV5-1 and TRBJ2-3 gives the whole variable domain KAGVTQTPRYLIKTRGQQVTLSCSPISGHRSVSWYQQTPGQGLQFLFEYFSETQRNKGNFPGRFSGRQFSNSRSEMNVSTLELGDSALYLCASRMGEDTQYFGPGTRLTVL.

In its sample, this clone was seen a few times. The chain couples TRBV28 to TRBJ2-7; D possibly corresponds to TRBD2 (6 bases). Germline CDR1 is MDHEN and CDR2 is SYDVKM. The V and J ends lost 6 bases and 0 bases respectively, with 18 bases between them. The CDR3 is 16 amino acids. The CDR3 nucleotides read TGTGCCAGCAGATATAATTCCGGGACTCGCTCCTACGAGCAGTACTTC. Translating it yields CASRYNSGTRSYEQYF.

Only a few counts were recorded for this clone. V is TRBV5-6 and J is TRBJ1-2; weak D call: TRBD1 (5 bases). V dropped 0 bases and J dropped 3 bases, with 21 bases sitting between them. Germline V lookup: CDR1 SGHDT, CDR2 YYEEEE. CDR3 length equals 18 residues. CDR3 DNA: TGTGCCAGCAGCTTGGTGGCAGTTACGAGGGGACGGGACTATGGCTACACCTTC. The encoded protein is CASSLVAVTRGRDYGYTF.

This sequence joins TRBV7-2 and TRBJ2-2; 10 nucleotides line up with TRBD2. This CDR3 contains 15 residues. The germline CDR1 and CDR2 sequences are SGHTA and FQGNSA. With 4 bases clipped from V and 5 bases from J, the junction kept 4 bases outside the gene matches. The CDR3 here is CASSSAGLATGELFF. The CDR3 bases are TGTGCCAGCAGCTCTGCGGGACTAGCGACCGGGGAGCTGTTTTTT.

This clone came up a few times. The chain combines TRBV9 with TRBJ1-2, with a possible D match to TRBD1 (6 bases). Germline V CDR1 and CDR2: SGDLS, YYNGEE. The V and J ends lost 3 bases and 9 bases respectively, with 18 bases between them. The CDR3 length is 14 residues. In DNA form, the CDR3 reads TGTGCCAGCAGCGCCGTACAGGGTTTGGGGAGCTACACCTTC. This translates into CASSAVQGLGSYTF.

This clone came up a few times. The CDR3 DNA sequence: TGTGCCAGCAGTGAAACGAGGGGGGCTGAAGCTTTCTTT. Protein product: CASSETRGAEAFF. The chain recombines TRBV6-1 with TRBJ1-1; weak D call: TRBD1 (6 bases). Trimming removed 2 bases at V and 6 bases at J, with 10 bases between. The germline gives CDR1 MNHNS, CDR2 SASEGT. This CDR3 is built from 13 residues.

DNA of the CDR3: TGTGCCAGCAGCTTAGGTTGGACTAGCGGGGATTACGAGCAGTACTTC. Translating it yields CASSLGWTSGDYEQYF. The V and J genes are TRBV7-2 and TRBJ2-7; TRBD2 matches 12 bases. In germline, CDR1 is SGHTA, CDR2 FQGNSA. V trimming: 1 base; J trimming: 4 bases; junction bases outside the gene matches: 5. This CDR3 contains 16 residues.

The chain has TRBV19 and TRBJ2-2; no clear D gene. Germline V gene data show CDR1 as LNHDA and CDR2 as SQIVND (reference sequence). This CDR3 contains 15 residues. V lost 4 bases and J lost 6, with 15 bases in between. CDR3 residues: CASSTASRVPGELFF. The CDR3 DNA sequence: TGTGCCAGTAGTACCGCTAGTCGGGTACCCGGGGAGCTGTTTTTT.

This chain links TRBV5-5 with TRBJ1-4; TRBD1 aligns across 9 bases. The germline V gene has CDR1 SGHKS and CDR2 YYEKEE (reference sequence). V lost 2 bases and J lost 8; bases outside the gene matches: 10. CDR3 length equals 16 residues. The DNA for the CDR3 is TGTGCCAGCAGCTTAGCGCTCGGGGACAGGGAGGAAAAACTGTTTTTT. It translates to CASSLALGDREEKLFF.

In this sample, this clone turned up a few times. The DNA for the CDR3 is TGCGCCAGCAGCCAAGAACGTCTAGCGGGGGAAAAAGAGACCCAGTACTTC. Translated, it gives CASSQERLAGEKETQYF. The chain has TRBV4-1 and TRBJ2-5, with TRBD2 matching over 10 bases. Germline CDR1 MGHRA, CDR2 YSYEKL. The CDR3 runs to 17 residues. The V gene end was trimmed by 0 bases and the J gene end by 3 bases; junction bases not matched to a gene: 7.

Ten or more counts support this clone. V usage is TRBV10-3 and J usage is TRBJ1-4, with D perhaps TRBD1 (5 bases). The CDR3 length is 16 residues. Germline lookup yields CDR1 ENHRY and CDR2 SYGVKD. Deletions cut 3 bases from V and 5 bases from J, with 16 bases between. The CDR3 here is CAISDEGRAPNEKLFF. The CDR3 nucleotides are TGTGCCATCAGTGACGAGGGACGGGCGCCAAATGAAAAACTGTTTTTT.

The rearrangement joins TRBV10-3 to TRBJ2-4; D is perhaps TRBD2 (6 bases). This CDR3 is 16 amino acids long. Looked up from germline, CDR1 is ENHRY and CDR2 is SYGVKD. The ends were cut back, 0 bases at V and 1 base at J, with 10 bases in the middle. CDR3 DNA sequence: TGTGCCATCAGTGAGTCGGGTCGGGAGGCCAAAAACATTCAGTACTTC. It specifies CAISESGREAKNIQYF.

This clone was observed at least ten times. CDR3 sequence: CAIQSPRGYNSPLHF. Here the CDR3 DNA reads TGTGCCATCCAGTCCCCCAGGGGCTATAATTCACCCCTCCACTTT. This chain links TRBV7-9 with TRBJ1-6; perhaps TRBD1 as D (6 bases). Germline V lookup: CDR1 SEHNR, CDR2 FQNEAQ (reference sequence). The CDR3 sequence is 15 residues long. Trimming stripped 10 bases from V and 3 bases from J, with 16 bases between.

This clone was seen more than once but under ten times. CDR3 loop: CASSLGRIYGYTF. The CDR3 DNA is TGTGCCAGCAGTTTAGGGCGGATCTATGGCTACACCTTC. The chain joins TRBV27 to TRBJ1-2; D remains ambiguous. Germline CDR1 is MNHEY and CDR2 is SMNVEV (reference sequence). V dropped 2 bases and J dropped 4 bases, with 8 bases sitting between them. The length of the CDR3 is 13 residues.

The chain couples TRBV21-1 to TRBJ2-7; the listed D gene, TRBD2, was not tested against the DNA. TRBV21-1 is assigned pseudogene status. This CDR3 is 16 amino acids long. CDR3 sequence reads: CASSVKAGVWTYEQYV. CDR3 coding DNA: TGTGCCAGCAGCGTAAAGGCGGGGGTATGGACCTACGAGCAGTACGTC.

This clone was seen only once. V and J are TRBV5-6 and TRBJ1-1; D may be TRBD1 (5 bases). V shed 1 base and J shed 5 bases, with 12 bases lying between them. Germline CDR1 is SGHDT and CDR2 is YYEEEE. This CDR3 spans 14 amino acids. The CDR3 is CASSLWGIRTEAFF. The CDR3 coding sequence is TGTGCCAGCAGCTTGTGGGGGATACGAACTGAAGCTTTCTTT. Filled out from reference TRBV5-6 and TRBJ1-1, the complete variable domain reads DAGVTQSPTHLIKTRGQQVTLRCSPKSGHDTVSWYQQALGQGPQFIFQYYEEEERQRGNFPDRFSGHQFPNYSSELNVNALLLGDSALYLCASSLWGIRTEAFFGQGTRLTVV.

The sample holds a few counts of this clone. J is TRBJ2-5 and V is TRBV2, with 9 bases that match TRBD1. The V gene end was trimmed by 4 bases and the J gene end by 5 bases; junction bases not matched to a gene: 2. The CDR3 length is 13 residues. In germline, CDR1 is SNHLY, CDR2 FYNNEI. CDR3 nucleotide sequence: TGTGCCAGCAGTGTACAGGGGGCCGAGACCCAGTACTTC. Translated: CASSVQGAETQYF. The full variable domain, in which reference TRBV2 and TRBJ2-5 provide the parts outside the CDR3, is EPEVTQTPSHQVTQMGQEVILRCVPISNHLYFYWYRQILGQKVEFLVSFYNNEISEKSEIFDDQFSVERPDGSNFTLKIRSTKLEDSAMYFCASSVQGAETQYFGPGTRLLVL.

This clone was detected many times. The V call is TRBV19, the J call TRBJ2-1; D unresolved. Deletions cut 3 bases from V and 3 bases from J, with 0 bases between. The CDR3 sequence is 11 residues long. Germline CDR1 reads LNHDA; CDR2 reads SQIVND (reference sequence). This CDR3 is CASSIYNEQFF. The CDR3 bases are TGTGCCAGTAGTATCTACAATGAGCAGTTCTTC.

The genes are TRBV2 and TRBJ1-5; D not resolved. This CDR3 region has 17 residues. Germline V CDR1 and CDR2: SNHLY, FYNNEI. V lost 4 bases and J 0 bases, leaving 16 bases between the germline ends. The CDR3: CASSGFYWGYSNQPQHF. Here the CDR3 DNA reads TGTGCCAGCAGTGGGTTTTACTGGGGATATAGCAATCAGCCCCAGCATTTT.

The table lists this clone with many counts. In the same sample, other DNA sequences code for this CDR3. The chain joins TRBV5-4 to TRBJ2-7; the D gene is possibly TRBD1 (5 bases). V lost 0 bases and J lost 4, with 5 bases in between. The CDR3 contains 12 residues. Germline V gene sequence: CDR1 SGHNT, CDR2 YYREEE (reference sequence). The CDR3 DNA follows: TGTGCCAGCAGCTTGGAGGGGTACGAGCAGTACTTC. Translation: CASSLEGYEQYF.

The gene calls are TRBV6-6 and TRBJ2-1; 8 positions match TRBD1. The CDR3 loop spans 12 amino acids. Trimming removed 6 bases from V and 9 bases from J; junction bases left unmatched: 4. The V gene's germline CDR1 is MNHNY and CDR2 SVGAGI (reference sequence). In nucleotides, the CDR3 is TGTGCCAGCAGCCCAGGGGGCGGTGAGCAGTTCTTC. This gives the protein CASSPGGGEQFF.

This clone has more than one count but fewer than ten. V is TRBV21-1 and J is TRBJ2-3; the table's D call of TRBD1 was not tested on the DNA. TRBV21-1 is a documented pseudogene. The CDR3 runs 16 residues. The CDR3: CASSKYQGLSTDTQYF. The CDR3 coding sequence is TGTGCCAGCAGCAAATATCAGGGGTTATCCACAGATACGCAGTATTTT.

This chain joins TRBV5-6 and TRBJ2-4; possible D gene TRBD1, 6 bases. Per germline, CDR1 SGHDT and CDR2 YYEEEE. The V and J ends lost 3 bases and 5 bases respectively, with 15 bases between them. CDR3 length: 15 residues. Here the CDR3 DNA reads TGTGCCAGCAGCTCCTTAGGACAGATGGAAAACATTCAGTACTTC. This encodes CASSSLGQMENIQYF.

This clone has just a few counts. J is TRBJ1-2 and V is TRBV11-3; 8 positions match TRBD1. The CDR3 is 14 residues long. The V and J ends lost 4 bases and 7 bases, in that order; junction bases with no gene match: 8. Germline V gene data show CDR1 as SGHNT and CDR2 as YENEEA. The CDR3 sequence: CASSSGRGRGGYTF. As DNA, the CDR3 is TGTGCCAGCAGCTCAGGCAGGGGGCGCGGTGGCTACACCTTC.

This clone was counted between two and nine times. An end of the junction does not agree with germline; a read error may underlie this. The gene calls are TRBV7-7 and TRBJ1-2; 9 bases line up with TRBD1. CDR3 length: 11 amino acids. Germline values: CDR1 SSHAT, CDR2 FNYEAQ (reference sequence). For the CDR3, the DNA is TGTGCCAGCAGCTTAGAAGTGGGACAGGGCTTC. Its protein is CASSLEVGQGF.